Listed here are 21 T cell receptor beta chains from one sample, sequenced in a study of T cells in narcolepsy. Clones were sequenced by immunoSEQ multiplex PCR, and TCRdb holds only the in-frame ones, with some missing. The sample lists some 30,000 clones; less than 90% were seen once. The sequenced sample was memory (CD45RA-) CD4+ T cells from blood. Receptor source: a human donor in good health.

The chain links TRBV7-2 to TRBJ2-1, with D hard to call. The germline V gene encodes CDR1 SGHTA and CDR2 FQGNSA. This CDR3 has 11 amino acids. V lost 0 bases and J 9 bases, leaving 3 bases between the germline ends. The CDR3 DNA sequence: TGTGCCAGCAGCTTAGCTGGTGAGCAGTTCTTC. Translated: CASSLAGEQFF.

The chain carries TRBV28 and TRBJ2-2; D not resolved. The CDR3 extends over 15 amino acids. CDR1 and CDR2 (germline): MDHEN, SYDVKM. Trimming removed 7 bases from V and 0 bases from J, with 12 bases in between. The CDR3 DNA reads as TGTGCCAGCAATTACGGAGACGCGAACACCGGGGAGCTGTTTTTT. It is translated as CASNYGDANTGELFF.

The chain employs TRBV5-4 and TRBJ1-3, with D perhaps TRBD1 (5 bases). The CDR3 runs to 12 residues. The V gene's germline CDR1 is SGHNT and CDR2 YYREEE (reference sequence). V was pared by 3 bases and J by 5 bases, with 6 bases between. CDR3 nucleotide sequence: TGTGCCAGCAGCTCGGACAGAAACACCATATATTTT. Amino acids: CASSSDRNTIYF. Full variable domain (remainder filled in from reference TRBV5-4 and TRBJ1-3): ETGVTQSPTHLIKTRGQQVTLRCSSQSGHNTVSWYQQALGQGPQFIFQYYREEENGRGNFPPRFSGLQFPNYSSELNVNALELDDSALYLCASSSDRNTIYFGEGSWLTVV.

This clone has more than one count but fewer than ten. The chain has TRBV6-6 and TRBJ1-2, with 7 nucleotides matching TRBD1. Per germline, CDR1 MNHNY and CDR2 SVGAGI (reference sequence). With 2 bases clipped from V and 3 bases from J, the junction kept 3 bases outside the gene matches. This CDR3 is built from 14 residues. The CDR3 sequence: CASSYRDRDYGYTF. As DNA, the CDR3 is TGTGCCAGCAGTTACCGCGACAGGGACTATGGCTACACCTTC.

This chain links TRBV7-9 with TRBJ1-5; D remains ambiguous. CDR3 length: 14 amino acids. Germline V CDR1 and CDR2: SEHNR, FQNEAQ (reference sequence). Between the trimmed V and J ends, which lost 5 bases and 5 bases, there was a span of 13 bases. The CDR3 DNA sequence: TGTGCCAGCAGCCCTACCCGGGTCGATCAGCCCCAGCATTTT. As protein: CASSPTRVDQPQHF.

CDR3 sequence reads: CASSPGSGQTNYGYTF. For the CDR3, the DNA is TGTGCCAGTAGTCCCGGGAGCGGACAAACTAACTATGGCTACACCTTC. The genes are TRBV19 and TRBJ1-2; a possible D gene is TRBD1 (5 bases). CDR3 length equals 16 residues. Trimming took 5 bases from V and 0 from J, leaving 16 bases between them. Germline-derived CDR1 and CDR2 are LNHDA and SQIVND (reference sequence).

This chain connects TRBV2 to TRBJ1-4; 7 bases agree with TRBD1. This CDR3 is built from 13 residues. CDR1 is SNHLY, CDR2 FYNNEI, per germline. Germline trimming cut 6 bases from V and 7 bases from J; bases unmatched to any gene: 5. The CDR3 DNA is TGTGCCAGCAGGAGGGACAGTACTGAAAAACTGTTTTTT. It specifies CASRRDSTEKLFF.

The chain employs TRBV10-3 and TRBJ2-2; 10 nucleotides agree with TRBD1. Germline V lookup: CDR1 ENHRY, CDR2 SYGVKD. The CDR3 extends over 15 amino acids. V lost 4 bases, J lost 6 bases, and 5 bases stayed unmatched. CDR3 nucleotides: TGTGCCATCAGTGTCGGGACAGGGGCGGCCGGGGAGCTGTTTTTT. Protein sequence: CAISVGTGAAGELFF.

This clone was observed a handful of times. J is TRBJ2-3 and V is TRBV30; 7 nucleotides agree with TRBD2. The length of the CDR3 is 16 residues. With V trimmed by 4 bases and J by 2 bases, 12 bases remained unmatched. Germline V lookup: CDR1 GTSNPN, CDR2 SVGIG (reference sequence). As DNA, the CDR3 is TGTGCCTGGAAAGCGGGGAACCCTCGCTTCACAGATACGCAGTATTTT. It translates to CAWKAGNPRFTDTQYF.

The genes are TRBV7-6 and TRBJ2-1; D possibly uses TRBD1 or TRBD2 (5 bases each). Germline V gene sequence: CDR1 SGHVS, CDR2 FNYEAQ. V lost 3 bases to trimming and J lost 4 bases, with 19 bases between them. The CDR3 is 17 amino acids. The chain's CDR3 is CASSLGVVPGPYNEQFF. CDR3 nucleotide sequence: TGTGCCAGCAGCTTGGGGGTCGTCCCGGGCCCTTACAATGAGCAGTTCTTC.

The chain carries TRBV5-1 and TRBJ1-1; 8 nucleotides agree with TRBD1. Per germline, CDR1 SGHRS and CDR2 YFSETQ. The junction had 16 bases not matched to a gene; V was cut back by 4 bases and J by 5 bases. The CDR3 covers 17 residues. CDR3 sequence: CASSLRQGPPSSTEAFF. Written as DNA, the CDR3 is TGCGCCAGCAGCCTCCGACAGGGGCCCCCCTCTTCGACTGAAGCTTTCTTT.

The sample holds one count of this clone. The J gene is TRBJ1-5, the V gene TRBV30, with 7 bases identical to TRBD1. This CDR3 has 14 residues. Germline trimming cut 1 base from V and 4 bases from J; bases unmatched to any gene: 4. Per the germline V gene, CDR1 is GTSNPN and CDR2 is SVGIG (reference sequence). In DNA, the CDR3 is TGTGCCTGGAGTGCCGACAGGGTTAATCAGCCCCAGCATTTT. Its protein is CAWSADRVNQPQHF.

This clone has just one count. This chain joins TRBV10-3 and TRBJ2-2; no reliable D call. The CDR3 loop spans 16 amino acids. The germline CDR1 and CDR2 sequences are ENHRY and SYGVKD. V was clipped by 6 bases and J by 4 bases, with 18 bases between them. The CDR3 loop is CAIRESVGTRTGELFF. The CDR3, as DNA: TGTGCCATCAGAGAATCAGTGGGAACTCGCACCGGGGAGCTGTTTTTT.

A note on this clone: Other DNA sequences from this sample encode an identical CDR3 as well. The chain carries TRBV5-1 and TRBJ2-5; D is perhaps TRBD2 (6 bases). In germline, CDR1 is SGHRS, CDR2 YFSETQ. Trimming took off 4 bases at V and 4 bases at J, with 17 bases between the two ends. The CDR3 runs to 15 residues. For the CDR3, the DNA is TGCGCCAGCAGCGTTATGGGGCTGCGGGGAGAGACCCAGTACTTC. Protein sequence: CASSVMGLRGETQYF.

This sequence joins TRBV7-9 and TRBJ1-5; no definite D call. Between the trimmed V and J ends, which lost 5 bases and 7 bases, there was a span of 9 bases. CDR1 and CDR2 from the germline V gene are SEHNR and FQNEAQ (reference sequence). The CDR3 runs 12 residues. The chain's CDR3 is CASSAGGQPQHF. CDR3 nucleotide sequence: TGTGCCAGCAGCGCTGGTGGACAGCCCCAGCATTTT.

V and J are TRBV5-1 and TRBJ2-1; TRBD1 aligns across 8 bases. CDR3 size: 15 residues. The germline V gene has CDR1 SGHRS and CDR2 YFSETQ. Trimming took 3 bases from V and 3 from J; bases not matched to a gene: 5. CDR3 amino acids: CASSSVDRGYNEQFF. The CDR3, as DNA: TGCGCCAGCAGCTCGGTAGACAGGGGCTACAATGAGCAGTTCTTC.

This clone showed up just once. This chain links TRBV5-5 with TRBJ2-1; 10 nucleotides align to TRBD1. CDR3 length: 15 amino acids. Per germline, CDR1 SGHKS and CDR2 YYEKEE (reference sequence). Trimming cost V 4 bases and J 5 bases; bases outside gene matches: 6. DNA of the CDR3: TGTGCCAGCAGCCCGGGACAGGGGAGAGACAATGAGCAGTTCTTC. Translation gives CASSPGQGRDNEQFF.

This clone has only a few counts. V and J are TRBV19 and TRBJ2-1; TRBD2 aligns across 9 bases. J lost 1 base, V lost 5 bases, and 9 bases had no gene match. The CDR3 spans 17 residues. Germline CDR1 is LNHDA and CDR2 is SQIVND (reference sequence). The CDR3 sequence is CASSSQGAGGSYNEQFF. In DNA form, the CDR3 reads TGTGCCAGTAGTTCCCAAGGAGCGGGGGGTTCCTACAATGAGCAGTTCTTC.

This chain joins TRBV19 and TRBJ2-2; D is undetermined. V was trimmed by 6 bases and J by 3 bases, leaving 11 bases between them. Germline-derived CDR1 and CDR2 are LNHDA and SQIVND (reference sequence). CDR3 length: 14 amino acids. This CDR3 is CASRTDRYTGELFF. The CDR3 bases are TGTGCCAGTAGGACGGACCGATACACCGGGGAGCTGTTTTTT.

This clone was seen a handful of times. The gene calls are TRBV7-2 and TRBJ1-2, with D unresolved. Trimming removed 1 base at V and 8 bases at J, with 8 bases between. The CDR3 is 12 residues long. Germline CDR1 and CDR2: SGHTA and FQGNSA. The CDR3 DNA is TGTGCCAGCAGCTTAGTGGTGGGAGGCTACACCTTC. Protein sequence: CASSLVVGGYTF.

The chain joins TRBV6-5 to TRBJ1-1; maybe TRBD1 (5 bases). The CDR3 is 15 amino acids. The V end was cut by 2 bases, the J end by 1 base, with 11 bases between. Germline values: CDR1 MNHEY, CDR2 SVGAGI. The CDR3 region is CASSYLSGENTEAFF. The CDR3 region has the DNA TGTGCCAGCAGTTACCTATCGGGGGAGAACACTGAAGCTTTCTTT.